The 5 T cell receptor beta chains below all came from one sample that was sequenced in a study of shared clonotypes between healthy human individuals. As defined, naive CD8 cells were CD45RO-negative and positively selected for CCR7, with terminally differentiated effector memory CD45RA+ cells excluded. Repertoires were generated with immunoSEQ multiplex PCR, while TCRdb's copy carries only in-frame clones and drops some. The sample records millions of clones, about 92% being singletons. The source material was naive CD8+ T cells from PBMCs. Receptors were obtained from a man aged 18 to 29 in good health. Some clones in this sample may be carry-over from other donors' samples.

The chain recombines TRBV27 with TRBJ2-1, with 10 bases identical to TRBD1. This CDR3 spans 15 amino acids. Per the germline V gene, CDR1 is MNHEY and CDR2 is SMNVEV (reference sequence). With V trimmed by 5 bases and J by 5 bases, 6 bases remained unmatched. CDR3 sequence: CASSQTGTGDNEQFF. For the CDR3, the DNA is TGTGCCAGCAGTCAAACCGGGACAGGGGACAATGAGCAGTTCTTC.

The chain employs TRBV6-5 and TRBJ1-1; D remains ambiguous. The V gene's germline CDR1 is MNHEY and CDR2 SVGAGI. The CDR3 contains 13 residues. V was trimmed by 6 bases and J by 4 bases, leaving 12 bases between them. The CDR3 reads CASSRLPLTEAFF. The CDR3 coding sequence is TGTGCCAGCAGCCGTTTGCCTCTCACTGAAGCTTTCTTT.

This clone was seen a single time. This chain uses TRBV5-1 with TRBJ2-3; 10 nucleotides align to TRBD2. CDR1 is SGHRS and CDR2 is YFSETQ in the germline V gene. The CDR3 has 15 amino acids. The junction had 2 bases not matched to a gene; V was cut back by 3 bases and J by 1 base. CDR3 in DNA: TGCGCCAGCAGCTGGGGGACTAGCGGCACAGATACGCAGTATTTT. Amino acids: CASSWGTSGTDTQYF.

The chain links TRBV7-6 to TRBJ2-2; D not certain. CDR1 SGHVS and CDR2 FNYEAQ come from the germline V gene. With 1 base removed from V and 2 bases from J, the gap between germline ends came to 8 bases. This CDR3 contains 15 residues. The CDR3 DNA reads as TGTGCCAGCAGCTTAGTGGGTTATAACACCGGGGAGCTGTTTTTT. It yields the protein CASSLVGYNTGELFF. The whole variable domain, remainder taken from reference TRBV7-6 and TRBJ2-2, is GAGVSQSPRYKVTKRGQDVALRCDPISGHVSLYWYRQALGQGPEFLTYFNYEAQQDKSGLPNDRFSAERPEGSISTLTIQRTEQRDSAMYRCASSLVGYNTGELFFGEGSRLTVL.

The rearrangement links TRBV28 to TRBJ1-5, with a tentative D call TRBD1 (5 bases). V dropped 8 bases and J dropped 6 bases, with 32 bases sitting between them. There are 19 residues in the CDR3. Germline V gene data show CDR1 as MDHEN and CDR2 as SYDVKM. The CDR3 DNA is TGTGCCAGCGCTGTCCAGGGAGGGACGGATCTTGGTTTCGCTCAGCCCCAGCATTTT. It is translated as CASAVQGGTDLGFAQPQHF.